This is a list of T cell receptor beta chains from one sample in a study of blood T cell repertoires in COVID-19. Method: immunoSEQ multiplex PCR; TCRdb's copy keeps in-frame clones and lacks some. The sample includes 90,000 to 140,000 clones, about 80% of them seen just once. The sequencing sample was made of peripheral blood. The receptors were sampled from a woman aged 70-85 years with acute or convalescent COVID-19. CDR3s include the opening cysteine and the closing phenylalanine or tryptophan. A D gene is named only where the DNA matches it firmly. Some rows mark clone size as missing; the rest say once, few, many or name a class of expanded clone.

D	size	V	J	DNA	CDR3
NA	few	TRBV7-9	TRBJ1-4	TGTGCCAGCAGCTTATCGCGGCTGGATGAAAAACTGTTTTTT	CASSLSRLDEKLFF
NA	few	TRBV30	TRBJ1-1	TGTGCCTGGAAAGGGGCATGGACGAAGGAAGCTTTCTTT	CAWKGAWTKEAFF
TRBD1	NA	TRBV3-1/TRBV3-2	TRBJ1-1	TGTGCCAGCAGCCAAGCAGACAGGGGGCCCGCTTTCTTT	CASSQADRGPAFF
TRBD1	NA	TRBV30	TRBJ1-3	TGTGCCTGGAGTCCCCGGGACAGGGTAGCCGGAAACACCATATATTTT	CAWSPRDRVAGNTIYF
NA	NA	TRBV19	TRBJ1-1	TGTGCCAGTACCGGAGGTTTAAGCACTGAAGCTTTCTTT	CASTGGLSTEAFF
NA	NA	TRBV11-2	TRBJ1-2	TGTGCCAGCAGCCGAACATTAAACTATGGCTACACCTTC	CASSRTLNYGYTF
TRBD1	NA	TRBV18	TRBJ1-1	TGTGCCAGCTCAAGCGACAGGGACACTGAAGCTTTCTTT	CASSSDRDTEAFF
TRBD2	NA	TRBV6-4	TRBJ2-3	TGTGCCAGCAGTGGTGGGGGGGAAAAAGATACGCAGTATTTT	CASSGGGEKDTQYF
NA	NA	TRBV19	TRBJ2-7	TGTGCCAGTAGGCTACAGTCAGGGGCGGGTGAGCAGTACTTC	CASRLQSGAGEQYF
TRBD2	NA	TRBV30	TRBJ2-1	TGTGCCTGGAGCGCCGGGCGGGGGAACAATGAGCAGTTCTTC	CAWSAGRGNNEQFF
NA	NA	TRBV9	TRBJ1-4	TGTGCCAGCAGCGCTTTGGGCTTTAATGAAAAACTGTTTTTT	CASSALGFNEKLFF
NA	NA	TRBV6-1	TRBJ2-1	TGTGCCAGCAGTGAACCGGGATTGCAGTTCTTC	CASSEPGLQFF